The rows below give T cell receptor beta chains drawn from one sample of a study of shared clonotypes between healthy human individuals. TCRdb's copy holds only in-frame clones and misses some; the assay was immunoSEQ multiplex PCR. This sample carries roughly 550,000 clones, around 95% of them seen once, and the ten largest clones take over 0.09%. Sample: naive CD8+ T cells sorted from blood. These receptors all come from a young woman in good health. Both conserved end residues are part of each CDR3.

>16|TRBV11-3|TRBJ1-3
CASSPESASSGNTIYF
>11|TRBV9|TRBJ1-3
CASSGGNTIYF
>15|TRBV11-2|TRBJ2-7
CASSLVTSGAYEQYF
>14|TRBV4-1|TRBJ1-2
CASSQMGPETGYTF
>16|TRBV4-1|TRBJ2-1
CASSQVSRRGYNEQFF
>13|TRBV28|TRBJ1-1
CASSFRLNTEAFF
>14|TRBV4-1|TRBJ1-1
CASSPLGVGTEAFF
>11|TRBV5-8|TRBJ2-7
CASSLVYEQYF
>12|TRBV11-2|TRBJ2-1
CASRRGHNEQFF
>15|TRBV7-6|TRBJ1-5
CASSPRTGTYQPQHF
>16|TRBV4-1|TRBJ2-7
CASSQVLQGGNYEQYF
>15|TRBV23-1|TRBJ2-2
CASSQYEAGPGELFF
>14|TRBV25-1|TRBJ2-1
CASSAIDRVNEQFF
>15|TRBV4-1|TRBJ1-5
CASSQDRSNNQPQHF
>15|TRBV6-1|TRBJ2-1
CASSTSGLSYNEQFF
>14|TRBV27|TRBJ1-1
CASSLSNGQTEAFF
>14|TRBV19|TRBJ2-3
CASRPSGLTDTQYF
>14|TRBV5-6|TRBJ1-2
CASSPGQGSHGYTF
>14|TRBV10-2|TRBJ1-2
CASTAVGRGYGYTF
>15|TRBV5-4|TRBJ2-7
CASSLGAEGDYEQYF
>16|TRBV4-1|TRBJ2-2
CASSQEGQVFPGELFF
>14|TRBV5-4|TRBJ2-1
CASSLVPYYNEQFF
>16|TRBV5-6|TRBJ2-3
CASSRSGLADTDTQYF
>15|TRBV5-4|TRBJ1-1
CASSEGQGPTREAFF
>13|TRBV29-1|TRBJ1-2
CSVPGQGAYGYTF
>14|TRBV10-3|TRBJ1-2
CAISDPGGTRGYTF
>16|TRBV9|TRBJ2-2
CASSASEGLNTGELFF
>14|TRBV5-6|TRBJ2-7
CASSPMLRDNEQYF
>13|TRBV6-6|TRBJ1-5
CASSYGSNQPQHF
>13|TRBV5-4|TRBJ2-7
CASSLGSSYEQYF
>11|TRBV5-4|TRBJ2-1
CASSRDNEQFF
>13|TRBV5-6|TRBJ1-4
CASSAGYNEKLFF
>11|TRBV29-1|TRBJ2-2
CSVQDTGELFF
>16|TRBV11-1|TRBJ1-3
CASSKDLIGSGNTIYF
>14|TRBV9|TRBJ2-1
CASSESGAYNEQFF
>17|TRBV7-2|TRBJ1-2
CASSLEPGGEPFYGYTF
>15|TRBV28|TRBJ2-7
CASSLGLAGGSEQYF
>11|TRBV10-1|TRBJ2-7
CASSETYEQYF